This T cell receptor (beta chain) was profiled in a study of blood T cells in healthy people across ages. Alongside a J-beta primer mix, a sample-barcoded 5' primer served in a second PCR lasting about 7 to 11 cycles. TCRdb ran MiXCR on the 5' RACE reads and lists one entry per CDR3 protein. The sample yields roughly 640,000 distinct CDR3 sequences, 25% to 35% seen once. The CDR3 is made up of 16 amino acids. Germline CDR1 and CDR2: SGHTA and FQGTGA. The trim removed 4 bases at V and 2 bases at J, leaving 6 bases unmatched. This clonotype was seen a few times. The clonotype comes from a woman of 80 years or more in good health. The chain carries TRBV7-3 and TRBJ2-2, with TRBD2 matching 8 bases. The sequenced material came from blood. DNA for the CDR3: TGTGCCAGCAGCTCCGGGGGGGCCCCCAACACCGGGGAGCTGTTTTTT. Translated, it gives CASSSGGAPNTGELFF. Based on the CDR3 plus reference TRBV7-3 and TRBJ2-2, the full variable domain is GAGVSQTPSNKVTEKGKYVELRCDPISGHTALYWYRQSLGQGPEFLIYFQGTGAADDSGLPNDRFFAVRPEGSVSTLKIQRTERGDSAVYLCASSSGGAPNTGELFFGEGSRLTVL.